This TCR beta chain was captured by sequencing in a study of OX40 agonist ivuxolimab in advanced cancers. Autoimmune disease history or systemic immunosuppression meant exclusion. Sequenced by immunoSEQ multiplex PCR; TCRdb stores in-frame clones only, minus some. This sample has some 43,000 clones, with more than 80% found just once. This clone was seen a single time. This TCR was recovered from an adult with an advanced solid tumor such as melanoma, head and neck, liver or kidney cancer. This material consisted of CD4+ or CD8+ T cells sorted from blood, taken in a trial of the OX40 agonist ivuxolimab.

CDR3 DNA: TGTGCCAGCAGCTTAGTACCGGAGGGGACTGAAGCTTTCTTT. It translates to CASSLVPEGTEAFF. The chain joins TRBV7-2 to TRBJ1-1; D perhaps matches TRBD1 (5 bases). Per the germline V gene, CDR1 is SGHTA and CDR2 is FQGNSA. The CDR3 is 14 amino acids. Trimming removed 1 base at V and 5 bases at J, with 11 bases between.